Listed here are 30 T cell receptor beta chains from one sample, sequenced in a study of blood T cell repertoires in COVID-19. The assay was immunoSEQ multiplex PCR, and TCRdb's table has in-frame clones only and misses some. Here the sample spans over 90,000 clones, 86% being singletons. Input material: peripheral blood. These receptors all come from a woman aged 55-69 years in a cohort sampled during active or convalescent COVID-19.

This chain links TRBV9 with TRBJ2-3, with a weak D call TRBD2 (5 bases). Trimming removed 0 bases at V and 1 base at J, with 15 bases between. Germline CDR1 is SGDLS and CDR2 is YYNGEE. This CDR3 comprises 17 residues. CDR3 sequence (DNA): TGTGCCAGCAGCGTAGGGGGAGTGCTAGCTGGCACAGATACGCAGTATTTT. Its translation: CASSVGGVLAGTDTQYF.

The V gene is TRBV19, the J gene TRBJ1-1, with TRBD1 as a possible D gene (5 bases). This CDR3 is 15 amino acids long. Trimming stripped 6 bases from V and 4 bases from J, with 18 bases between. Germline loops: CDR1 LNHDA, CDR2 SQIVND (reference sequence). In DNA form, the CDR3 reads TGTGCCAGTAGGAAAGACAGCGTCCAGACCACTGAAGCTTTCTTT. Translated: CASRKDSVQTTEAFF.

The J gene is TRBJ2-3, the V gene TRBV19; D possibly corresponds to TRBD2 (5 bases). The CDR3 consists of 11 residues. Per the germline V gene, CDR1 is LNHDA and CDR2 is SQIVND (reference sequence). The V end lost 7 bases, the J end lost 8 bases, and 10 bases lay between the germline ends. The CDR3 region has the DNA TGTGCCAGTACCCAAGGAGGTACGCAGTATTTT. Encoded protein: CASTQGGTQYF.

The chain recombines TRBV11-2 with TRBJ2-1, with TRBD2 matching over 7 bases. The V and J ends lost 1 base and 3 bases, in that order; junction bases with no gene match: 3. Germline assignment: CDR1 SGHAT and CDR2 FQNNGV. This CDR3 region has 15 residues. CDR3 loop: CASSLGGGIYNEQFF. DNA of the CDR3: TGTGCCAGCAGCTTAGGCGGGGGAATCTACAATGAGCAGTTCTTC. Variable domain in full (rest from reference TRBV11-2 and TRBJ2-1): EAGVAQSPRYKIIEKRQSVAFWCNPISGHATLYWYQQILGQGPKLLIQFQNNGVVDDSQLPKDRFSAERLKGVDSTLKIQPAKLEDSAVYLCASSLGGGIYNEQFFGPGTRLTVL.

V gene TRBV7-8 combines with J gene TRBJ2-7; possibly TRBD1 for D (8 bases). Looked up from germline, CDR1 is SGHVS and CDR2 is FQNEAQ. CDR3 length: 16 amino acids. Deletions cut 0 bases from V and 2 bases from J, with 14 bases between. CDR3 loop: CASSLARTGGAYEQYF. In DNA, the CDR3 is TGTGCCAGCAGCTTAGCCCGCACAGGGGGGGCCTACGAGCAGTACTTC.

The chain carries TRBV30 and TRBJ1-1, with D perhaps TRBD1 (6 bases). CDR3 size: 12 residues. The V end was cut by 8 bases, the J end by 1 base, with 11 bases between. Germline V CDR1 and CDR2: GTSNPN, SVGIG (reference sequence). CDR3 loop: CAGDRQNTEAFF. The CDR3 DNA reads as TGTGCCGGCGACAGGCAGAACACTGAAGCTTTCTTT.

V gene TRBV27 combines with J gene TRBJ2-7, with TRBD1 as a possible D gene (5 bases). Germline V gene lookup returns CDR1 MNHEY and CDR2 SMNVEV (reference sequence). This CDR3 has 15 amino acids. The V end was cut by 1 base, the J end by 0 bases, with 10 bases between. CDR3 residues: CASSLLQASSYEQYF. DNA of the CDR3: TGTGCCAGCAGTTTATTACAGGCCTCCTCCTACGAGCAGTACTTC.

Regarding this clone: At one end, the junction sequence differs from germline, possibly due to a read error. The chain carries TRBV15 and TRBJ2-5, with D possibly being TRBD1 or TRBD2 (5 bases each). Germline CDR1 is LNHNV and CDR2 is YYDKDF (reference sequence). The CDR3 is 15 residues long. This CDR3 reads CATRRGEGAPETQYF. The CDR3 DNA reads as TGTGCCACCAGGAGAGGGGAAGGGGCTCCGGAGACCCAGTACTTC.

This clone occurred once. This chain connects TRBV11-2 to TRBJ1-5; 8 bases are a match to TRBD1. CDR1 is SGHAT, CDR2 FQNNGV, per germline. Trimming removed 2 bases from V and 6 bases from J; junction bases left unmatched: 6. This CDR3 comprises 15 residues. CDR3 DNA sequence: TGTGCCAGCAGCTTACAGACAGGGGCGATTCAGCCCCAGCATTTT. It translates to CASSLQTGAIQPQHF.

The V gene is TRBV3-1 (or the pseudogene TRBV3-2), the J gene TRBJ1-1; the D is unclear. CDR1 and CDR2 (germline): LGHDT, YNNKEL (reference sequence). The CDR3 totals 12 residues. Trimming left V 5 bases short and J 0 bases short, with 4 bases between. The CDR3 region is CASSDLNTEAFF. The CDR3 bases are TGTGCCAGCAGCGACTTGAACACTGAAGCTTTCTTT.

This clone was seen just once. Here the CDR3 reads CASSPPGHPNEKLFF. The DNA of the CDR3 is TGTGCCAGCAGCCCTCCGGGACATCCTAATGAAAAACTGTTTTTT. This rearrangement joins TRBV11-2 to TRBJ1-4, with D possibly being TRBD1 (6 bases). CDR3 length: 15 residues. The germline gives CDR1 SGHAT, CDR2 FQNNGV. Trimming took 5 bases from V and 3 from J, leaving 13 bases between them.

The chain uses TRBV12-3 or TRBV12-4 and TRBJ2-5; D uncertain. Trimming pared 10 bases from V and 5 bases from J, leaving 17 bases between. The CDR3 loop spans 13 amino acids. The CDR3 region is CANSPPGQETQYF. The CDR3 nucleotides are TGTGCCAACAGCCCGCCTGGCCAGGAGACCCAGTACTTC.

This chain links TRBV2 with TRBJ2-3, with D perhaps TRBD1 (6 bases). The V end lost 5 bases, the J end lost 2 bases, and 8 bases lay between the germline ends. The CDR3 is 13 residues long. Germline values: CDR1 SNHLY, CDR2 FYNNEI. The CDR3 reads CASSRDNTDTQYF. The CDR3 DNA is TGTGCCAGCAGTCGGGACAACACAGATACGCAGTATTTT.

The chain joins TRBV28 to TRBJ2-3; perhaps TRBD2 as D (5 bases). Deletions cut 6 bases from V and 0 bases from J, with 10 bases between. The CDR3 has 14 residues. The germline V gene has CDR1 MDHEN and CDR2 SYDVKM. In DNA, the CDR3 is TGTGCCAGCAGGAGCGGTTTGAGCACAGATACGCAGTATTTT. This translates into CASRSGLSTDTQYF.

V and J are TRBV5-1 and TRBJ2-1; TRBD1 might be the D (5 bases). The CDR3 has 19 residues. From germline, CDR1 is SGHRS and CDR2 YFSETQ. The V end lost 0 bases, the J end lost 1 base, and 20 bases lay between the germline ends. The CDR3 nucleotides read TGCGCCAGCAGCTTGGAGTGGGGCGGCACCGCCCAATCCTACAATGAGCAGTTCTTC. This codes for CASSLEWGGTAQSYNEQFF.

The gene calls are TRBV30 and TRBJ2-1, with D hard to call. The CDR3 length is 11 residues. The germline V gene encodes CDR1 GTSNPN and CDR2 SVGIG (reference sequence). V was pared by 5 bases and J by 7 bases, with 9 bases between. The CDR3 here is CAWALRNEQFF. The CDR3 coding sequence is TGTGCCTGGGCGCTACGGAATGAGCAGTTCTTC.

This clone was picked up a small number of times. V usage is TRBV4-1 and J usage is TRBJ1-1; 10 positions agree with TRBD1. V gave up 3 bases and J gave up 4 bases; unmatched junction bases: 5. The V gene's germline CDR1 is MGHRA and CDR2 YSYEKL. The CDR3 sequence is 15 residues long. The CDR3 region is CASSQGQGIITEAFF. CDR3 DNA: TGCGCCAGCAGCCAGGGACAGGGGATTATCACTGAAGCTTTCTTT.

The V gene is TRBV3-1 (or the pseudogene TRBV3-2), the J gene TRBJ1-6, with TRBD1 matching over 8 bases. The CDR3 spans 16 residues. The J segment lost 6 bases and the V segment lost 3 bases, leaving 7 bases of the junction unmatched. The germline V gene has CDR1 LGHDT and CDR2 YNNKEL (reference sequence). The CDR3 DNA reads TGTGCCAGCAGCCATGCTGCCAGGGGGCGTAATTCACCCCTCCACTTT. Amino acid sequence: CASSHAARGRNSPLHF.

The rearrangement joins TRBV4-1 to TRBJ2-1; D may be TRBD2 (5 bases). V lost 3 bases to trimming and J lost 10 bases, with 10 bases between them. From germline, CDR1 is MGHRA and CDR2 YSYEKL. The CDR3 has 12 residues. This CDR3 reads CASSQEVGEQFF. The DNA for the CDR3 is TGCGCCAGCAGCCAGGAGGTTGGGGAGCAGTTCTTC.

This chain connects TRBV2 to TRBJ1-1; 9 positions agree with TRBD1. CDR3 size: 17 residues. Trimming removed 7 bases from V and 0 bases from J; junction bases left unmatched: 12. The germline gives CDR1 SNHLY, CDR2 FYNNEI. This CDR3 reads CASKLDRGTVMNTEAFF. The CDR3 DNA follows: TGTGCCAGCAAGCTCGACAGGGGGACGGTGATGAACACTGAAGCTTTCTTT.

The chain recombines TRBV2 with TRBJ2-5; no clear D gene. V gave up 5 bases and J gave up 2 bases, with 9 bases separating them. Germline CDR1 reads SNHLY; CDR2 reads FYNNEI. This CDR3 spans 13 amino acids. The CDR3, as DNA: TGTGCCAGCAGTCGGTGGGCTCAAGAGACCCAGTACTTC. Protein product: CASSRWAQETQYF.

The chain joins TRBV15 to TRBJ2-1; 10 bases are shared with TRBD2. The J segment lost 9 bases and the V segment lost 1 base, leaving 6 bases of the junction unmatched. CDR1 and CDR2 from the germline V gene are LNHNV and YYDKDF (reference sequence). The CDR3 totals 15 residues. CDR3 sequence reads: CATSRASGGAGEQFF. The CDR3 DNA reads TGTGCCACCAGCAGAGCCAGCGGGGGGGCGGGTGAGCAGTTCTTC.

CDR3 in amino acids: CASSVGTGGANTGELFF. The DNA for the CDR3 is TGTGCCAGCAGCGTCGGGACAGGGGGCGCGAACACCGGGGAGCTGTTTTTT. The rearrangement links TRBV9 to TRBJ2-2; 12 bases agree with TRBD1. There are 17 residues in the CDR3. In germline, CDR1 is SGDLS, CDR2 YYNGEE. V gave up 2 bases and J gave up 0 bases; unmatched junction bases: 2.

The V call is TRBV11-3, the J call TRBJ2-7, with TRBD1 identical over 9 bases. Germline V gene lookup returns CDR1 SGHNT and CDR2 YENEEA. The CDR3 spans 15 residues. V lost 5 bases and J lost 3; bases outside the gene matches: 8. CDR3 bases: TGTGCCAGCAGCGGAACAGGGGGCGCGAACTACGAGCAGTACTTC. Amino acid sequence: CASSGTGGANYEQYF. The full variable domain, rest sourced from reference TRBV11-3 and TRBJ2-7, is EAGVVQSPRYKIIEKKQPVAFWCNPISGHNTLYWYLQNLGQGPELLIRYENEEAVDDSQLPKDRFSAERLKGVDSTLKIQPAELGDSAVYLCASSGTGGANYEQYFGPGTRLTVT.

The chain couples TRBV12-3 or TRBV12-4 to TRBJ1-2; D gene uncertain. Between the trimmed V and J ends, which lost 7 bases and 1 base, there was a span of 10 bases. The CDR3 is 13 residues long. CDR3 loop: CASNREFNYGYTF. In DNA form, the CDR3 reads TGTGCCAGCAACCGAGAGTTTAACTATGGCTACACCTTC.

The V and J genes are TRBV5-5 and TRBJ1-1, with a weak D call TRBD1 (5 bases). The CDR3 is 14 residues long. From germline, CDR1 is SGHKS and CDR2 YYEKEE (reference sequence). V lost 2 bases, J lost 6 bases, and 14 bases lay in between. The DNA for the CDR3 is TGTGCCAGCAGCTTACCAGGGCTTATGGCTGAAGCTTTCTTT. Translated: CASSLPGLMAEAFF.

The J gene is TRBJ1-1, the V gene TRBV15; D is undetermined. Germline V gives CDR1 LNHNV, CDR2 YYDKDF (reference sequence). The CDR3 contains 13 residues. Trimming left V 5 bases short and J 1 base short, with 8 bases between. The DNA of the CDR3 is TGTGCCACCAGCGTAACACGGAACACTGAAGCTTTCTTT. Translated: CATSVTRNTEAFF.

The chain has TRBV7-3 and TRBJ2-1; 9 nucleotides align to TRBD2. The CDR3 is 15 residues long. Germline V gives CDR1 SGHTA, CDR2 FQGTGA. The trim removed 5 bases at V and 5 bases at J, leaving 7 bases unmatched. The CDR3, as DNA: TGTGCCAGCAGCCAGACTAGCGGAAATAACAATGAGCAGTTCTTC. Its translation: CASSQTSGNNNEQFF. Based on the CDR3 plus reference TRBV7-3 and TRBJ2-1, the full variable domain is GAGVSQTPSNKVTEKGKYVELRCDPISGHTALYWYRQSLGQGPEFLIYFQGTGAADDSGLPNDRFFAVRPEGSVSTLKIQRTERGDSAVYLCASSQTSGNNNEQFFGPGTRLTVL.

The J gene is TRBJ1-1, the V gene TRBV23-1, with 8 positions matching TRBD1. TRBV23-1 is filed as an ORF, its function uncertain. The CDR3 loop spans 16 amino acids. J was trimmed by 5 bases and V by 7 bases; bases with no gene match: 15. This CDR3 reads CASTPGDRMGLTEAFF. CDR3 nucleotides: TGCGCCAGCACTCCAGGGGACAGGATGGGGTTGACTGAAGCTTTCTTT.

The rearrangement links TRBV4-1 to TRBJ1-2, with 9 nucleotides matching TRBD1. Germline CDR1 is MGHRA and CDR2 is YSYEKL. The CDR3 loop spans 15 amino acids. J gave up 4 bases and V 1 base, and 4 bases lay outside the gene matches. The CDR3 DNA is TGCGCCAGCAGCCAAGTACAGGGGGCTGCCTATGGCTACACCTTC. It specifies CASSQVQGAAYGYTF.